One sample yielded the 22 T cell receptor beta chains listed below, sequenced in a study of blood T cell repertoires in COVID-19. The data were produced by immunoSEQ multiplex PCR, yet TCRdb's version contains in-frame clones alone and is incomplete. The sample records roughly 73,000 clones, around 86% being singletons. Material: peripheral blood. These receptors came from an elderly woman with active or convalescent COVID-19.

V gene TRBV19 combines with J gene TRBJ1-1, with TRBD1 matching 9 bases. Looked up from germline, CDR1 is LNHDA and CDR2 is SQIVND (reference sequence). The CDR3 length is 21 residues. The V and J ends lost 1 base and 6 bases, in that order; junction bases with no gene match: 24. Written as DNA, the CDR3 is TGTGCCAGTAGTATAGGACGTGGACAGGGGTTAGGGGATACCGGGGTCGCTGAAGCTTTCTTT. Amino acids: CASSIGRGQGLGDTGVAEAFF.

In its sample, this clone was seen a few times. The chain links TRBV7-2 to TRBJ1-1, with a tentative D call TRBD1 (5 bases). Germline CDR1 and CDR2: SGHTA and FQGNSA. The CDR3 runs to 14 residues. V was pared by 1 base and J by 11 bases, with 17 bases between. CDR3 in amino acids: CASSLVGHKAAAFF. The CDR3 DNA sequence: TGTGCCAGCAGCTTAGTTGGACACAAGGCCGCGGCTTTCTTT.

The chain carries TRBV6-5 and TRBJ1-1, with 8 nucleotides matching TRBD1. Germline values: CDR1 MNHEY, CDR2 SVGAGI. J was trimmed by 5 bases and V by 6 bases; bases with no gene match: 11. CDR3 length equals 15 residues. In DNA form, the CDR3 reads TGTGCCAGCAGCCTGAGTCGGACAGGGCATACTGAAGCTTTCTTT. Translating gives CASSLSRTGHTEAFF.

The rearrangement links TRBV9 to TRBJ2-7, with D hard to call. Germline assignment: CDR1 SGDLS and CDR2 YYNGEE. V gave up 0 bases and J gave up 0 bases, with 10 bases separating them. This CDR3 has 15 residues. The CDR3 loop reads CASSVDSYRSYEQYF. In nucleotides, the CDR3 is TGTGCCAGCAGCGTAGACTCCTACCGCTCCTACGAGCAGTACTTC.

The genes are TRBV9 and TRBJ2-2; TRBD1 agrees at 10 bases. Germline V CDR1 and CDR2: SGDLS, YYNGEE. This CDR3 contains 16 residues. With 0 bases clipped from V and 8 bases from J, the junction kept 7 bases outside the gene matches. The CDR3 region is CASSVERTGGRGELFF. The CDR3 coding sequence is TGTGCCAGCAGCGTAGAGAGGACAGGGGGAAGGGGGGAGCTGTTTTTT. The full variable domain, its missing parts supplied by reference TRBV9 and TRBJ2-2, is DSGVTQTPKHLITATGQRVTLRCSPRSGDLSVYWYQQSLDQGLQFLIQYYNGEERAKGNILERFSAQQFPDLHSELNLSSLELGDSALYFCASSVERTGGRGELFFGEGSRLTVL.

The rearrangement joins TRBV9 to TRBJ2-7; TRBD2 matches at 8 bases. The CDR3 has 14 residues. V trimming: 3 bases; J trimming: 5 bases; junction bases outside the gene matches: 7. Germline V gene sequence: CDR1 SGDLS, CDR2 YYNGEE. As DNA, the CDR3 is TGTGCCAGCAGCGGACAAGCCGGGGGGGACGAGCAGTACTTC. Translating gives CASSGQAGGDEQYF. The full variable domain, its missing parts supplied by reference TRBV9 and TRBJ2-7, is DSGVTQTPKHLITATGQRVTLRCSPRSGDLSVYWYQQSLDQGLQFLIQYYNGEERAKGNILERFSAQQFPDLHSELNLSSLELGDSALYFCASSGQAGGDEQYFGPGTRLTVT.

This clone has only one observation. The chain employs TRBV9 and TRBJ1-3; no definite D call. V shed 3 bases and J shed 4 bases, with 14 bases lying between them. The CDR3 covers 15 residues. Germline-derived CDR1 and CDR2 are SGDLS and YYNGEE. The CDR3 region is CASSANVLRGNTIYF. Here the CDR3 DNA reads TGTGCCAGCAGCGCCAACGTTTTGAGAGGAAACACCATATATTTT.

This clone was recorded once. The identical CDR3 is also encoded by other nucleotide sequences in the sample. CDR3 DNA sequence: TGTGCCAGCAGCTCCGGGACAGGCTACTACGAGCAGTACTTC. Translating it yields CASSSGTGYYEQYF. The genes are TRBV7-2 and TRBJ2-7; 8 bases match TRBD1. The CDR3 length is 14 residues. The germline CDR1 and CDR2 sequences are SGHTA and FQGNSA. The ends lost 4 bases at V and 3 bases at J; junction bases unmatched: 5.

This clone was picked up one time. CDR3 DNA sequence: TGCGCCAGCTTAAATACCTATGCGGCTAGCGGGGCCAACACCGGGGAGCTGTTTTTT. It specifies CASLNTYAASGANTGELFF. The rearrangement joins TRBV10-2 to TRBJ2-2; 9 positions agree with TRBD2. The V gene end was trimmed by 8 bases and the J gene end by 2 bases; junction bases not matched to a gene: 18. This CDR3 is 19 amino acids long. Germline V CDR1 and CDR2: WSHSY, SAAADI.

The J gene is TRBJ1-6, the V gene TRBV7-9; perhaps TRBD1 as D (6 bases). Germline assignment: CDR1 SEHNR and CDR2 FQNEAQ (reference sequence). Trimming pared 5 bases from V and 4 bases from J, leaving 21 bases between. The CDR3 spans 18 residues. CDR3 bases: TGTGCCAGCAGCAACCTGGGGGCCAAGATCACGTATAATTCACCCCTCCACTTT. Its protein is CASSNLGAKITYNSPLHF.

The rearrangement links TRBV19 to TRBJ2-3; TRBD1 aligns across 9 bases. Germline V gene data show CDR1 as LNHDA and CDR2 as SQIVND (reference sequence). CDR3 size: 22 residues. J lost 5 bases, V lost 4 bases, and 28 bases had no gene match. The CDR3 nucleotides are TGTGCCAGTAGTAATTCCCTGGGGGGACAGGGTCAAACCCACGGCATCGGAGATACGCAGTATTTT. Protein: CASSNSLGGQGQTHGIGDTQYF.

The chain is built from TRBV19 and TRBJ1-1; D not certain. The V gene's germline CDR1 is LNHDA and CDR2 SQIVND (reference sequence). Trimming removed 3 bases from V and 0 bases from J, with 8 bases in between. This CDR3 contains 14 residues. DNA of the CDR3: TGTGCCAGTAGTATGAATGCGGTGAACACTGAAGCTTTCTTT. Its protein product is CASSMNAVNTEAFF.

This sequence joins TRBV10-3 and TRBJ1-5, with TRBD1 identical over 8 bases. The trim removed 10 bases at V and 0 bases at J, leaving 5 bases unmatched. CDR3 size: 14 residues. Germline CDR1 and CDR2: ENHRY and SYGVKD. CDR3 region: CATEDRDSNQPQHF. The CDR3 nucleotides read TGTGCCACCGAGGACAGGGATAGCAATCAGCCCCAGCATTTT.

This clone was detected once. The genes are TRBV30 and TRBJ2-1; 12 bases line up with TRBD1. The CDR3 loop spans 18 amino acids. CDR1 and CDR2 from the germline V gene are GTSNPN and SVGIG (reference sequence). Losses at the gene ends were 3 bases for V and 0 bases for J; bases not matched to a gene: 9. CDR3 in amino acids: CAWSRDRGLQSSYNEQFF. DNA of the CDR3: TGTGCCTGGAGCCGGGACAGGGGGCTTCAGAGCTCCTACAATGAGCAGTTCTTC.

V gene TRBV19 combines with J gene TRBJ1-2; 9 nucleotides align to TRBD1. The germline CDR1 and CDR2 sequences are LNHDA and SQIVND (reference sequence). The trim removed 7 bases at V and 7 bases at J, leaving 10 bases unmatched. This CDR3 spans 14 amino acids. The CDR3 DNA follows: TGTGCCAGTACCCAGACAGGGGGAAGAAGTGGCTACACCTTC. Residues: CASTQTGGRSGYTF.

V is TRBV10-2 and J is TRBJ1-5, with D perhaps matching TRBD1 (5 bases). Trimming cost V 0 bases and J 6 bases, with 12 bases left between them. CDR1 and CDR2 (germline): WSHSY, SAAADI. The CDR3 sequence is 15 residues long. Written as DNA, the CDR3 is TGCGCCAGCAGTGAGTCCGGGGGTCGGACTCAGCCCCAGCATTTT. This sequence encodes CASSESGGRTQPQHF.

The chain is built from TRBV19 and TRBJ2-3; 10 bases line up with TRBD1. With 5 bases clipped from V and 3 bases from J, the junction kept 17 bases outside the gene matches. Germline assignment: CDR1 LNHDA and CDR2 SQIVND (reference sequence). The CDR3 has 19 residues. CDR3 amino acids: CASSLPGTGAFGGTDTQYF. The CDR3 region has the DNA TGTGCCAGTAGTTTACCCGGGACAGGGGCTTTCGGGGGTACAGATACGCAGTATTTT.

The CDR3 bases are TGTGCCAGCAGGGGAACATGGGGGGGCAAAGGCTACACCTTC. Translation gives CASRGTWGGKGYTF. The V call is TRBV6-5, the J call TRBJ1-2, with D maybe TRBD1 (6 bases). Trimming cost V 6 bases and J 8 bases, with 19 bases left between them. The CDR3 loop spans 14 amino acids. Germline assignment: CDR1 MNHEY and CDR2 SVGAGI.

V and J are TRBV3-1 (or the pseudogene TRBV3-2) and TRBJ2-2; TRBD2 is a possible D gene (6 bases). The V end lost 0 bases, the J end lost 5 bases, and 7 bases lay between the germline ends. This CDR3 is 14 amino acids long. Germline loops: CDR1 LGHDT, CDR2 YNNKEL (reference sequence). In DNA, the CDR3 is TGTGCCAGCAGCCAAGATGGGGGGACCGGGGAGCTGTTTTTT. Translated, it gives CASSQDGGTGELFF.

This clone came up once. The V and J genes are TRBV5-1 and TRBJ2-2; D is perhaps TRBD1 (6 bases). V was clipped by 4 bases and J by 3 bases, with 13 bases between them. CDR1 and CDR2 (germline): SGHRS, YFSETQ. This CDR3 contains 15 residues. CDR3 sequence: CASSTIQGYTGELFF. CDR3 coding DNA: TGCGCCAGCAGCACCATTCAGGGGTACACCGGGGAGCTGTTTTTT.

The rearrangement joins TRBV2 to TRBJ2-2; 7 bases line up with TRBD1. In germline, CDR1 is SNHLY, CDR2 FYNNEI. The CDR3 contains 16 residues. V dropped 4 bases and J dropped 3; count of bases not matched to a gene: 8. CDR3 region: CASSATGQADTGELFF. CDR3 DNA sequence: TGTGCCAGCAGTGCTACAGGACAGGCCGACACCGGGGAGCTGTTTTTT.

This chain connects TRBV18 to TRBJ2-7; TRBD1 agrees at 8 bases. Trimming cost V 6 bases and J 3 bases; bases outside gene matches: 4. CDR3 size: 13 residues. Per the germline V gene, CDR1 is KGHSH and CDR2 is LQKENI. CDR3 amino acids: CASSQGAGYEQYF. As DNA, the CDR3 is TGTGCCAGCTCCCAGGGGGCGGGCTACGAGCAGTACTTC.